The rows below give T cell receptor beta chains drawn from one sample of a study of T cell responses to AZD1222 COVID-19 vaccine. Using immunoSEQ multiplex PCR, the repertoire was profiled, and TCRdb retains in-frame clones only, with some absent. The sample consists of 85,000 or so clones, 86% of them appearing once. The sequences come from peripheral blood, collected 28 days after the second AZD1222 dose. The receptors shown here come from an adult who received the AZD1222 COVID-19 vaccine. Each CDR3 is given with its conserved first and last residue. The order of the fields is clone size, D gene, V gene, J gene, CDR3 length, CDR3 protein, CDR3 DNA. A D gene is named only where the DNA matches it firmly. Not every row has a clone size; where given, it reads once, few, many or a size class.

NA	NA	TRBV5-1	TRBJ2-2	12	CASRLNTGELFF	TGCGCCAGCCGCCTGAACACCGGGGAGCTGTTTTTT
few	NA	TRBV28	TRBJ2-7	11	CASSFAYEQYF	TGTGCCAGCAGTTTCGCCTACGAGCAGTACTTC
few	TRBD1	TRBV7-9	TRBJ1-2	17	CASSLVSWGQSDYGYTF	TGTGCCAGCAGCTTAGTTAGCTGGGGACAGAGCGACTATGGCTACACCTTC
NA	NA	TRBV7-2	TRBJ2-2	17	CASSPDLVTGNTGELFF	TGTGCCAGCAGCCCTGACTTAGTAACAGGAAACACCGGGGAGCTGTTTTTT
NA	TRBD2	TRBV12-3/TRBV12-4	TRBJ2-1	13	CASSLSRGGVQFF	TGTGCCAGCAGTTTGAGCCGGGGGGGCGTGCAGTTCTTC
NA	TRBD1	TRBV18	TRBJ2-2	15	CASSPGTGSPGELFF	TGTGCCAGCTCACCAGGGACAGGGAGTCCGGGGGAGCTGTTTTTT
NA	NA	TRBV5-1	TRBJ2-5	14	CASSYRKNQETQYF	TGCGCCAGCAGCTACAGGAAGAACCAAGAGACCCAGTACTTC
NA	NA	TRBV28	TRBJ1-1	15	CASTYWRGAGTEAFF	TGTGCCAGCACCTACTGGAGGGGCGCCGGCACTGAAGCTTTCTTT
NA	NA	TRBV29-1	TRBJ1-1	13	CSAWEVANTEAFF	TGCAGCGCCTGGGAAGTAGCGAACACTGAAGCTTTCTTT
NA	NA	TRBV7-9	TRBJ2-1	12	CASSLALVGEFF	TGTGCCAGCAGCTTAGCGCTGGTCGGGGAGTTCTTC
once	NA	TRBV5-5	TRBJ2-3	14	CASSFGTISDTQYF	TGTGCCAGCAGCTTTGGGACCATCTCAGATACGCAGTATTTT
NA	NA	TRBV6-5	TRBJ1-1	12	CASSQVGTEAFF	TGTGCCAGCAGTCAGGTTGGCACTGAAGCTTTCTTT
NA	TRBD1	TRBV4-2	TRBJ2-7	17	CASSQDLIGQGSYEQYF	TGTGCCAGCAGCCAAGATCTTATAGGACAGGGTTCCTACGAGCAGTACTTC